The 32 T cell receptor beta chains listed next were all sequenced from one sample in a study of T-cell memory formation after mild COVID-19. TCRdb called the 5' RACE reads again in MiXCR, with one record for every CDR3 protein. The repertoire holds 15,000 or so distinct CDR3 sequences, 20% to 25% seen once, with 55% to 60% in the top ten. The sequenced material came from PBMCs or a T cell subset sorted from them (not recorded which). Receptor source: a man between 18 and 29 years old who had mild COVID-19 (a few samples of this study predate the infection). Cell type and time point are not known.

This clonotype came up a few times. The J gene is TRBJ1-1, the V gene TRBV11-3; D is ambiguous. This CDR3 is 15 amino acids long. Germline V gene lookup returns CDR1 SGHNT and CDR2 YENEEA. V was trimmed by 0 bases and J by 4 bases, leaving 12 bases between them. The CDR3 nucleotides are TGTGCCAGCAGCTTAGATGGCAGTTACTCCACTGAAGCTTTCTTT. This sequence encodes CASSLDGSYSTEAFF. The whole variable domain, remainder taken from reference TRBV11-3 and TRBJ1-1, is EAGVVQSPRYKIIEKKQPVAFWCNPISGHNTLYWYLQNLGQGPELLIRYENEEAVDDSQLPKDRFSAERLKGVDSTLKIQPAELGDSAVYLCASSLDGSYSTEAFFGQGTRLTVV.

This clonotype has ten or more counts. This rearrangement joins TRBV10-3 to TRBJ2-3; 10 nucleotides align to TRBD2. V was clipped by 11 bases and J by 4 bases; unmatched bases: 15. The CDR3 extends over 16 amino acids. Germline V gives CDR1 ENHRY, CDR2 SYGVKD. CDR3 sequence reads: CALESGGALKADTQYF. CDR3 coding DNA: TGTGCCCTAGAAAGCGGGGGGGCCTTAAAGGCAGATACGCAGTATTTT.

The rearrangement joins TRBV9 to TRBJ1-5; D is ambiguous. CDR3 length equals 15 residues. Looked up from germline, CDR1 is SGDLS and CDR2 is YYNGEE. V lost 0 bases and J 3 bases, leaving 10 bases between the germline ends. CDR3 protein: CASSVAGQLNQPQHF. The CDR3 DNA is TGTGCCAGCAGCGTAGCTGGGCAGCTCAATCAGCCCCAGCATTTT.

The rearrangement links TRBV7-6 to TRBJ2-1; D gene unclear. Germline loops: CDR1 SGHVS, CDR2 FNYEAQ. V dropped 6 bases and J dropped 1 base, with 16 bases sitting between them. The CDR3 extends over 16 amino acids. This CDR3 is CASSRLQGLSYNEQFF. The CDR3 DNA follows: TGTGCCAGCAGTCGGCTACAAGGTCTATCCTACAATGAGCAGTTCTTC.

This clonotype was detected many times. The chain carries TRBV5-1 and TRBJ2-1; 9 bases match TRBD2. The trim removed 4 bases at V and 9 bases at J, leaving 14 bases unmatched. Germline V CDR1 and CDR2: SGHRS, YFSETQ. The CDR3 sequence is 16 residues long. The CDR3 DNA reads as TGCGCCAGCAGCCTGTTCTCGCGGGGGGGCCTTAGTGAGCAGTTCTTC. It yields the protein CASSLFSRGGLSEQFF.

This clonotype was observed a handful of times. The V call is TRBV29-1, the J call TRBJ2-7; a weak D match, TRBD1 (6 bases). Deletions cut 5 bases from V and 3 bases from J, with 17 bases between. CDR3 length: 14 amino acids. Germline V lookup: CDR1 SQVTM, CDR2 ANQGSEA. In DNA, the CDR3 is TGCAGCGTTATCCGGGACACCCCCCTCTACGAGCAGTACTTC. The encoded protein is CSVIRDTPLYEQYF.

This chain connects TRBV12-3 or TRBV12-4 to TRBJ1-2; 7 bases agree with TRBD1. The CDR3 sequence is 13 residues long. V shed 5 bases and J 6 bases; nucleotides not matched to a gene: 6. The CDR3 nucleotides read TGTGCCAGCAGTCCGACAGGGCAGGATGGCTACACCTTC. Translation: CASSPTGQDGYTF.

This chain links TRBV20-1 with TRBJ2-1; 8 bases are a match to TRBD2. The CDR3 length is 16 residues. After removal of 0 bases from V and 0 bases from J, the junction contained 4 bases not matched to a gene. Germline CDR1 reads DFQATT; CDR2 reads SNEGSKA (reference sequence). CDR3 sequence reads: CSARDPGGPSYNEQFF. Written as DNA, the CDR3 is TGCAGTGCTAGAGATCCGGGAGGGCCCTCCTACAATGAGCAGTTCTTC.

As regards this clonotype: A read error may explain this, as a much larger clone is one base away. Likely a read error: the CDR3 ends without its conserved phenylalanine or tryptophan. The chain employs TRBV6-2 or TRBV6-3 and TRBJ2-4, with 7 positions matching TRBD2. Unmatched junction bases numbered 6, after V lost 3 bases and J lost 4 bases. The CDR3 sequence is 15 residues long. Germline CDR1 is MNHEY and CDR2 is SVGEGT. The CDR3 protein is CASSYGSSGKNIQYS. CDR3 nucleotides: TGTGCCAGCAGTTATGGGTCTAGCGGTAAAAACATTCAGTACTCC.

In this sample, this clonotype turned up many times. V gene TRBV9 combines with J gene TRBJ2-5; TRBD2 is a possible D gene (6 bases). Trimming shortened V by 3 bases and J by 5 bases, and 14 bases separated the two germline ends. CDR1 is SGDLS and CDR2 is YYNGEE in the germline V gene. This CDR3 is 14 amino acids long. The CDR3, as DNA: TGTGCCAGCAGCGGGGGACTTCATCAGGAGACCCAGTACTTC. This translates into CASSGGLHQETQYF.

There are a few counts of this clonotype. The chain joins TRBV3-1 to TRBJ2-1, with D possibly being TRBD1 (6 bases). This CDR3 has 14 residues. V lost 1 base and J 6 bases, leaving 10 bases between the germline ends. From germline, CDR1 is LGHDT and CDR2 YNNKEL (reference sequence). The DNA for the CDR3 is TGTGCCAGCAGCCAAGCGGACAGCGGCAATGAGCAGTTCTTC. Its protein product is CASSQADSGNEQFF.

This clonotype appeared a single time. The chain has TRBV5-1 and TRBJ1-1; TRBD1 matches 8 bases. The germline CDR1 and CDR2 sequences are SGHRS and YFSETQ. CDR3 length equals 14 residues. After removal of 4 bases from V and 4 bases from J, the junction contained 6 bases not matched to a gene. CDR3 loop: CASSVDRAGTEAFF. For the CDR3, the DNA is TGCGCCAGCAGCGTGGACAGGGCGGGCACTGAAGCTTTCTTT.

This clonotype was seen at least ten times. CDR3 sequence (DNA): TGTGCCAGCAGTTACTCGCGGGACAGGGGTGAAAAACTGTTTTTT. This gives the protein CASSYSRDRGEKLFF. J is TRBJ1-4 and V is TRBV6-5; 10 bases line up with TRBD1. The V segment lost 0 bases and the J segment 7 bases; nucleotides outside the gene matches: 2. Germline values: CDR1 MNHEY, CDR2 SVGAGI. The CDR3 is made up of 15 amino acids.

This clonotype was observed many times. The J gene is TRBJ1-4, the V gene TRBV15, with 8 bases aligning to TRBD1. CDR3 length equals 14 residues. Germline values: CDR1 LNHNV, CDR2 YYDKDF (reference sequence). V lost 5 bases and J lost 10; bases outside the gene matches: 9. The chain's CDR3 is CATSPTGGARKLFF. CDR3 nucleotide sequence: TGTGCCACCAGCCCAACAGGGGGTGCACGAAAACTGTTTTTT. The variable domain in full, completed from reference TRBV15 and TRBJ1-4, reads DAMVIQNPRYQVTQFGKPVTLSCSQTLNHNVMYWYQQKSSQAPKLLFHYYDKDFNNEADTPDNFQSRRPNTSFCFLDIRSPGLGDTAMYLCATSPTGGARKLFFGSGTQLSVL.

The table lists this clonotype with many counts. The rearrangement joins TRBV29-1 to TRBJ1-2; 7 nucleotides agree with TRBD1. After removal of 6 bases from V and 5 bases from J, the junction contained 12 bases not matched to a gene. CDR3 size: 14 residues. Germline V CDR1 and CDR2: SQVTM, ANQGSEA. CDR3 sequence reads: CSVDGTDSLYGYTF. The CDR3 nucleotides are TGCAGCGTCGACGGGACAGATTCATTATATGGCTACACCTTC. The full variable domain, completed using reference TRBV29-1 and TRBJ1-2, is SAVISQKPSRDICQRGTSLTIQCQVDSQVTMMFWYRQQPGQSLTLIATANQGSEATYESGFVIDKFPISRPNLTFSTLTVSNMSPEDSSIYLCSVDGTDSLYGYTFGSGTRLTVV.

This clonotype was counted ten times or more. This CDR3 is CASSSSGGPYEQYF. The CDR3 bases are TGCGCCAGCAGTTCTAGCGGGGGTCCCTACGAGCAGTACTTC. This chain connects TRBV10-1 to TRBJ2-7, with 10 bases identical to TRBD2. The CDR3 loop spans 14 amino acids. The ends lost 5 bases at V and 2 bases at J; junction bases unmatched: 3. CDR1 and CDR2 (germline): WNHNN, SYGVQD (reference sequence).

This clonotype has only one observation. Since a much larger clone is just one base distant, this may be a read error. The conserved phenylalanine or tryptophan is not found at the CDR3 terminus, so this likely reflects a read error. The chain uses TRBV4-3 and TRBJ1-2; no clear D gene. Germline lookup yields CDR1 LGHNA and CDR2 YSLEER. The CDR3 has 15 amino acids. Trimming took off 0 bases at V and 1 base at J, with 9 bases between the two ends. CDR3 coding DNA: TGCGCCAGCAGCCAAGATTCCTTGGATAACTATGGCTACACCTTA. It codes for CASSQDSLDNYGYTL.

The CDR3 spells CASSLDRSSYGYTF. As DNA, the CDR3 is TGTGCCAGCAGCTTGGACAGGTCTAGCTATGGCTACACCTTC. The rearrangement uses TRBV5-8 and TRBJ1-2, with a weak D call TRBD1 (5 bases). Germline V gene data show CDR1 as SGHTS and CDR2 as YDEGEE. V was pared by 0 bases and J by 4 bases, with 10 bases between. The CDR3 has 14 residues.

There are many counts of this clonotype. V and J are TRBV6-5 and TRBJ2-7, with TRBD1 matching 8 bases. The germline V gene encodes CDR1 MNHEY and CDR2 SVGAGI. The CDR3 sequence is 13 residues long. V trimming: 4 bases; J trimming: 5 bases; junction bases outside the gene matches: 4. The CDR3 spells CASSSTGVHEQYF. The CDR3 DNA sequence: TGTGCCAGCAGTTCGACAGGGGTCCACGAGCAGTACTTC.

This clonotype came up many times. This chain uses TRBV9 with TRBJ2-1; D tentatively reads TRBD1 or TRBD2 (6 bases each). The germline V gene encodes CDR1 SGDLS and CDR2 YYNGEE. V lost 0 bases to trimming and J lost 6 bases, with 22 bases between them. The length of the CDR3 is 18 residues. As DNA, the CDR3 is TGTGCCAGCAGCGTAGAGGGGGGTCGGCGGGCCGCCAGCAATGAGCAGTTCTTC. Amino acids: CASSVEGGRRAASNEQFF.

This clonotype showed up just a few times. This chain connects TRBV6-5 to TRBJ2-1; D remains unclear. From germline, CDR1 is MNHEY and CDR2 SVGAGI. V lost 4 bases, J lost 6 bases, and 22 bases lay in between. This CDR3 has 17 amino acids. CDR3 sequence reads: CASSSTSTGYGPNEQFF. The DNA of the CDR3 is TGTGCCAGCAGTTCCACTTCGACCGGATACGGTCCCAATGAGCAGTTCTTC.

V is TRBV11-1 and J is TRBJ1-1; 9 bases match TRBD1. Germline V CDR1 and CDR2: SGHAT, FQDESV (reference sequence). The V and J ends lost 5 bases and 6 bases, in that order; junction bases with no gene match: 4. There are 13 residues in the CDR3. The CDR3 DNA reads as TGTGCCAGCAGCCGACAGGGGGGCGCTGAAGCTTTCTTT. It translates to CASSRQGGAEAFF.

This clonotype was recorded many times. CDR3 nucleotide sequence: TGCGCCAGCAGCTGGGGCTGGGGGACTGAAGCTTTCTTT. Translating it yields CASSWGWGTEAFF. The chain combines TRBV5-1 with TRBJ1-1, with D perhaps matching TRBD1 (5 bases). V gave up 3 bases and J gave up 5 bases, with 11 bases separating them. CDR1 and CDR2 from the germline V gene are SGHRS and YFSETQ. The length of the CDR3 is 13 residues.

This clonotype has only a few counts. CDR3 amino acids: CASSPTWNTGELFF. The CDR3 DNA is TGCGCCAGCAGTCCTACTTGGAACACCGGGGAGCTGTTTTTT. The chain couples TRBV23-1 to TRBJ2-2, with no clear D. TRBV23-1 is labeled an ORF, and its function is uncertain. The CDR3 extends over 14 amino acids. Trimming pared 4 bases from V and 1 base from J, leaving 7 bases between.

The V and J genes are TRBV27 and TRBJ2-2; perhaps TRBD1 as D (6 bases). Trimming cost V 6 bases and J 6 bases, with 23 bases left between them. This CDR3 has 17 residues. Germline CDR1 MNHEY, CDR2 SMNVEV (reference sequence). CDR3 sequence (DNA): TGTGCCAGCAGCTACCTACCGGGACAACTTCGGCCCGGGGAGCTGTTTTTT. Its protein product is CASSYLPGQLRPGELFF.

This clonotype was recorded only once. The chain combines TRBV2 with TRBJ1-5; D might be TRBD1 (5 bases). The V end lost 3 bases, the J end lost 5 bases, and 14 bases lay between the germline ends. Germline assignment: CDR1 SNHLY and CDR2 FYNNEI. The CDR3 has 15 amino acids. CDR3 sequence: CASSERHGGDQPQHF. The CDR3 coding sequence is TGTGCCAGCAGTGAGAGACACGGGGGGGATCAGCCCCAGCATTTT.

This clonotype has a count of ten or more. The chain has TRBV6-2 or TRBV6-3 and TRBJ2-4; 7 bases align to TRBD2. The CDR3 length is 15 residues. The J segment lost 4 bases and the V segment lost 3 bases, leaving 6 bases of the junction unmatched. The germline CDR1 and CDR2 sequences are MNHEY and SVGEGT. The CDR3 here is CASSYGSSGKNIQYF. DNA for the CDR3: TGTGCCAGCAGTTATGGGTCTAGCGGTAAAAACATTCAGTACTTC.

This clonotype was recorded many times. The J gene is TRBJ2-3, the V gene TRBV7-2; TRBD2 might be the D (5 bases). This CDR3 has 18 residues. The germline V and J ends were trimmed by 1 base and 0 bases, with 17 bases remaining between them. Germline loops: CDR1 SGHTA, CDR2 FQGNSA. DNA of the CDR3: TGTGCCAGCAGCTTAGTTAGGACTGGAATAATTAGCACAGATACGCAGTATTTT. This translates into CASSLVRTGIISTDTQYF.

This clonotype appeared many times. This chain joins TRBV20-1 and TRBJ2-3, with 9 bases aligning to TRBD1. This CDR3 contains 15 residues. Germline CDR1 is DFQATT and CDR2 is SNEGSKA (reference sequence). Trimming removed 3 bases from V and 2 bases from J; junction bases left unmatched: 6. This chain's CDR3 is CSASPGQGFTDTQYF. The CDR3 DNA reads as TGCAGTGCTAGCCCGGGACAGGGCTTCACAGATACGCAGTATTTT.

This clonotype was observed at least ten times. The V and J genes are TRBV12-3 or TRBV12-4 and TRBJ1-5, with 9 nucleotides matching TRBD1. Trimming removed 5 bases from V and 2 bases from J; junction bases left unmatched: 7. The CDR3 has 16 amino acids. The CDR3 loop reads CASSTGTGKRNQPQHF. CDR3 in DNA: TGTGCCAGCAGTACTGGGACAGGGAAGCGCAATCAGCCCCAGCATTTT.

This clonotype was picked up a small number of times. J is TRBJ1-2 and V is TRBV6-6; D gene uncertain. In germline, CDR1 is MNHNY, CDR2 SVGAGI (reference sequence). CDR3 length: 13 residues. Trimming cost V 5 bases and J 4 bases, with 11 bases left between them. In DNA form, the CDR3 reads TGTGCCAGCAGTCATCGTATGTCCTATGGCTACACCTTC. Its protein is CASSHRMSYGYTF.

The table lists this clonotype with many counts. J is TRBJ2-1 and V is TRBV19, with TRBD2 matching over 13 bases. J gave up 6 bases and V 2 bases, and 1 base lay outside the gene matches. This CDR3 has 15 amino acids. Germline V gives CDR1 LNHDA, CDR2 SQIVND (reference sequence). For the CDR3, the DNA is TGTGCCAGTAGTATATGGACTAGCGGGGGCAATGAGCAGTTCTTC. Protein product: CASSIWTSGGNEQFF.